These 13 T cell receptor beta chains were all obtained from the same sample, sequenced in a study of early T cells in non-severe SARS-CoV-2 infection (dated by TCRdb to 2020 to 2022). Library construction relied on 5' RACE. Instrument on record: NextSeq 500. TCRdb took the public reads, trimmed them with fastp at Q25, ran MiXCR for clone calling and kept in-frame beta chains. Rows are unified per CDR3 protein, each entry keeping the most common DNA and genes. This sample has roughly 41,000 distinct CDR3 sequences in its table, and under 6.5% of those were observed once. Roughly 25% of the sample goes to the ten largest clones. Sequencing used whole blood. These receptors came from an adult who was a healthcare worker with PCR-confirmed SARS-CoV-2 infection or an uninfected control (not recorded which).

This clonotype was picked up many times. The genes are TRBV29-1 and TRBJ2-1; D is uncertain. Trimming removed 3 bases from V and 9 bases from J, with 9 bases in between. The CDR3 totals 11 residues. Germline V gene sequence: CDR1 SQVTM, CDR2 ANQGSEA. The CDR3 DNA follows: TGCAGCGTTGAGGCCGGTCTTGAGCAGTTCTTC. This sequence encodes CSVEAGLEQFF.

This clonotype was seen at least ten times. The J gene is TRBJ2-1, the V gene TRBV19, with D possibly TRBD1 on 6 matching bases. The CDR3 length is 15 residues. Germline CDR1 is LNHDA and CDR2 is SQIVND (reference sequence). V was trimmed by 6 bases and J by 0 bases, leaving 12 bases between them. The CDR3 here is CASRAGVSSYNEQFF. CDR3 DNA sequence: TGTGCCAGTAGAGCAGGGGTGAGCTCCTACAATGAGCAGTTCTTC.

This clonotype was counted at least ten times. The chain joins TRBV7-9 to TRBJ2-3; D possibly uses TRBD1 or TRBD2 (5 bases each). CDR3 length equals 13 residues. V lost 0 bases and J 6 bases, leaving 7 bases between the germline ends. Looked up from germline, CDR1 is SEHNR and CDR2 is FQNEAQ (reference sequence). Written as DNA, the CDR3 is TGTGCCAGCAGCTTAGCGGGGGAGGATACGCAGTATTTT. Protein sequence: CASSLAGEDTQYF. The whole variable domain, remainder taken from reference TRBV7-9 and TRBJ2-3, is DTGVSQNPRHKITKRGQNVTFRCDPISEHNRLYWYRQTLGQGPEFLTYFQNEAQLEKSRLLSDRFSAERPKGSFSTLEIQRTEQGDSAMYLCASSLAGEDTQYFGPGTRLTVL.

This clonotype was detected ten times or more. The J gene is TRBJ2-7, the V gene TRBV12-3 or TRBV12-4, with TRBD2 as a possible D gene (7 bases). The V and J ends lost 4 bases and 2 bases respectively, with 12 bases between them. CDR3 length equals 14 residues. This chain's CDR3 is CASSSQGRAYEQYF. CDR3 in DNA: TGTGCCAGCAGTTCCCAGGGGAGGGCCTACGAGCAGTACTTC.

This clonotype was picked up many times. The junction and the germline gene differ at one end; a read error may be behind it. V usage is TRBV9 and J usage is TRBJ1-2; possibly TRBD1 for D (5 bases). Germline V gene lookup returns CDR1 SGDLS and CDR2 YYNGEE. The CDR3 is 13 amino acids. The CDR3 region has the DNA TGTGCCAGCAGCGTGGGTCAGGACACGTCGGTATGGTTC. Translating it yields CASSVGQDTSVWF.

This clonotype has only a few counts. This sequence joins TRBV5-4 and TRBJ2-2; no reliable D call. CDR1 SGHNT and CDR2 YYREEE come from the germline V gene (reference sequence). The V gene lost 2 bases and the J gene lost 3 bases, with 8 bases spanning the gap. The CDR3 is made up of 14 amino acids. The CDR3 sequence: CASSLGSDTGELFF. The CDR3 bases are TGTGCCAGCAGCTTAGGGTCAGACACCGGGGAGCTGTTTTTT.

This clonotype was picked up many times. J is TRBJ2-7 and V is TRBV3-1; D is tentatively TRBD1 or TRBD2 (5 bases each). Between the trimmed V and J ends, which lost 3 bases and 3 bases, there was a span of 15 bases. This CDR3 is 15 amino acids long. The germline gives CDR1 LGHDT, CDR2 YNNKEL (reference sequence). CDR3 nucleotides: TGTGCCAGCAGCCACAACAGGCCGGGAAACTACGAGCAGTACTTC. It specifies CASSHNRPGNYEQYF.

In its sample, this clonotype was seen many times. The CDR3 sequence: CAISVNSLDKFF. Here the CDR3 DNA reads TGTGCCATCAGTGTAAATAGTCTGGATAAATTCTTC. The chain uses TRBV10-3 and TRBJ2-1, with unresolved D. Looked up from germline, CDR1 is ENHRY and CDR2 is SYGVKD. Trimming removed 4 bases from V and 16 bases from J, with 17 bases in between. The CDR3 contains 12 residues.

This clonotype showed up many times. V gene TRBV4-1 combines with J gene TRBJ1-2, with D maybe TRBD1 (5 bases). The CDR3 length is 14 residues. Looked up from germline, CDR1 is MGHRA and CDR2 is YSYEKL. The ends were cut back, 0 bases at V and 7 bases at J, with 12 bases in the middle. The CDR3 region has the DNA TGCGCCAGCAGCCAAGAACCCAGGGTCTCTGGCTACACCTTC. Amino acids: CASSQEPRVSGYTF.

This clonotype was detected ten times or more. The chain has TRBV12-3 or TRBV12-4 and TRBJ2-5, with D uncertain. Trimming took 0 bases from V and 4 from J, leaving 9 bases between them. This CDR3 has 14 residues. CDR3 residues: CASSLALVGETQYF. The CDR3 DNA is TGTGCCAGCAGTTTAGCGCTGGTAGGAGAGACCCAGTACTTC.

This clonotype was observed at least ten times. J is TRBJ2-7 and V is TRBV7-6; TRBD2 aligns across 10 bases. The CDR3 is 14 amino acids. The junction had 6 bases not matched to a gene; V was cut back by 5 bases and J by 5 bases. Germline values: CDR1 SGHVS, CDR2 FNYEAQ. The CDR3, as DNA: TGTGCCAGCAGCCACTTAGCGGGAGGCCACGAGCAGTACTTC. This translates into CASSHLAGGHEQYF.

This clonotype was seen ten or more times. Sequence at one end of the junction differs from germline and may be a read error. This chain joins TRBV7-2 and TRBJ2-1; 11 bases align to TRBD2. This CDR3 is 14 amino acids long. From germline, CDR1 is SGHTA and CDR2 FQGNSA. CDR3 amino acids: CASSLVSGGAPVIF. The CDR3 bases are TGTGCCAGCAGCTTAGTTAGCGGGGGGGCCCCCGTTATCTTC.

This clonotype was detected many times. J is TRBJ2-7 and V is TRBV25-1, with 8 bases lining up with TRBD2. The germline CDR1 and CDR2 sequences are MGHDK and SYGVNS. The trim removed 7 bases at V and 3 bases at J, leaving 5 bases unmatched. The CDR3 sequence is 13 residues long. In nucleotides, the CDR3 is TGTGCCAGCAAGTCTGGGACTAGCTACGAGCAGTACTTC. This sequence encodes CASKSGTSYEQYF.